This TCR beta chain was captured by sequencing in a study of identical twins. Whole-study results and caveats: Memory repertoires showed no such pattern, whereas abundant cord blood beta clonotypes carried fewer insertions. Out-of-frame TCR alpha sharing observed in monozygotic twins exceeded model estimates. Twins shared out-of-frame alpha sequences with excess low generation probability.

A note on this clonotype: Its cognate antigen is unknown.

CDR1 and CDR2 (germline): LNHDA, SQIVND (reference sequence). CDR3 length equals 17 residues. Between the trimmed V and J ends, which lost 3 bases and 2 bases, there was a span of 20 bases. A universal primer site was created by template switching, with the cDNA bearing unique molecular identifiers. TCRdb processed the 5' RACE reads anew with MiXCR; each CDR3 protein has one entry. This table has fewer than 250,000 distinct CDR3 sequences, 6% to 8.5% appearing once. The sample was also reused in another study, on yellow fever vaccine responses in identical twins.

The specimen sequenced was CD8+ T cells sorted from blood. The V gene is TRBV19, the J gene TRBJ2-7, with D perhaps TRBD2 (5 bases). The sequence was obtained from a woman between 18 and 29 years old in good health. The CDR3 DNA reads as TGTGCCAGTAGTATTGGGCGCCCGGGAAAGTATCCCTACGAGCAGTACTTC. Its protein product is CASSIGRPGKYPYEQYF.